The 18 T cell receptor beta chains listed next were all sequenced from one sample in a study of T cells in Graves' hyperthyroidism and ophthalmopathy. TCR beta CDR3 regions were amplified from RNA. The TCR CDR3 was amplified in a first-round RT-PCR using the HTBI primer set. TCRdb re-called the multiplex PCR reads with MiXCR, one entry per CDR3 protein. The sample lists 370,000 or so distinct CDR3 sequences, roughly 14% occurring once. Sequencing input: blood. The receptor source for this set is a man in his thirties or forties with Graves' hyperthyroidism that later progressed to Graves' ophthalmopathy.

This chain joins TRBV5-1 and TRBJ2-5; 7 positions agree with TRBD1. After removal of 6 bases from V and 4 bases from J, the junction contained 9 bases not matched to a gene. CDR1 is SGHRS, CDR2 YFSETQ, per germline. The CDR3 consists of 14 residues. CDR3 bases: TGCGCCAGCAACGAGGGGGCAGTAGGAGAGACCCAGTACTTC. Its translation: CASNEGAVGETQYF.

This clonotype was counted at least ten times. The genes are TRBV30 and TRBJ1-3; a weak D match, TRBD1 (5 bases). Per germline, CDR1 GTSNPN and CDR2 SVGIG (reference sequence). This CDR3 is 15 amino acids long. V was cut by 2 bases and J by 0 bases, with 11 bases left in between. DNA for the CDR3: TGTGCCTGGAGTAGGGGACGGAACTCTGGAAACACCATATATTTT. Translation gives CAWSRGRNSGNTIYF.

To note about this clonotype: This sequence may be a read error, since a much larger clone differs from it by one base. The rearrangement joins TRBV12-3 or TRBV12-4 to TRBJ2-2; the D gene could be TRBD1 or TRBD2 (5 bases each). This CDR3 is 14 amino acids long. Trimming stripped 3 bases from V and 4 bases from J, with 9 bases between. CDR3 residues: CASSLGEFTGELFF. CDR3 bases: TGTGCCAGCAGTTTGGGGGAGTTCACCGGGGAGCTGTTTTTT.

This clonotype was detected many times. This chain connects TRBV7-2 to TRBJ2-7, with D unclear. From germline, CDR1 is SGHTA and CDR2 FQGNSA. The V and J ends lost 1 base and 7 bases respectively, with 17 bases between them. The CDR3 has 15 residues. Here the CDR3 DNA reads TGTGCCAGCAGCTTAGACTGGACGCCGTTGGGTGAGCAGTACTTC. This translates into CASSLDWTPLGEQYF.

This clonotype turned up a few times. The chain carries TRBV6-2 or TRBV6-3 and TRBJ2-5; the D call may be TRBD1 or TRBD2 (6 bases each). The CDR3 sequence is 15 residues long. Trimming took off 5 bases at V and 2 bases at J, with 15 bases between the two ends. Germline V gives CDR1 MNHEY, CDR2 SVGEGT. CDR3 in amino acids: CASSNLRGAQETQYF. CDR3 bases: TGTGCCAGCAGTAATTTAAGGGGGGCGCAAGAGACCCAGTACTTC.

This clonotype was recorded many times. The genes are TRBV6-1 and TRBJ1-1; 10 nucleotides agree with TRBD1. Looked up from germline, CDR1 is MNHNS and CDR2 is SASEGT. The CDR3 is 16 amino acids. Trimming at V came to 4 bases and at J to 1 base, leaving 6 bases not matched to a gene. Here the CDR3 reads CASSAGTGVSNTEAFF. The CDR3, as DNA: TGTGCCAGCAGTGCAGGGACAGGGGTCTCGAACACTGAAGCTTTCTTT.

The chain combines TRBV29-1 with TRBJ2-2; 12 bases map to TRBD2. Germline assignment: CDR1 SQVTM and CDR2 ANQGSEA. Trimming at V came to 5 bases and at J to 1 base, leaving 8 bases not matched to a gene. This CDR3 has 17 residues. For the CDR3, the DNA is TGCAGCGTTTACGGGACTAGCGGGTCCTGGAACACCGGGGAGCTGTTTTTT. Translating gives CSVYGTSGSWNTGELFF.

At least ten counts were recorded for this clonotype. The rearrangement uses TRBV3-1 and TRBJ1-6; maybe TRBD1 (6 bases). The CDR3 totals 15 residues. CDR1 and CDR2 (germline): LGHDT, YNNKEL (reference sequence). V was trimmed by 4 bases and J by 7 bases, leaving 14 bases between them. In DNA, the CDR3 is TGTGCCAGCAGCCCGTCGGGGAGGGGGAATTCACCCCTCCACTTT. It is translated as CASSPSGRGNSPLHF.

Many counts were recorded for this clonotype. The rearrangement joins TRBV6-1 to TRBJ1-2; D gene uncertain. CDR3 length: 14 residues. V dropped 6 bases and J dropped 3 bases, with 14 bases sitting between them. Germline V gene sequence: CDR1 MNHNS, CDR2 SASEGT. This CDR3 reads CASRSDGLYYGYTF. The CDR3, as DNA: TGTGCCAGCAGGAGTGACGGTCTCTACTATGGCTACACCTTC.

This clonotype appeared a few times. This chain uses TRBV5-1 with TRBJ1-5; weak D call: TRBD1 (6 bases). Germline values: CDR1 SGHRS, CDR2 YFSETQ. This CDR3 comprises 16 residues. V lost 4 bases, J lost 2 bases, and 16 bases lay in between. The CDR3 loop is CASSPMGGSGNQPQHF. In DNA, the CDR3 is TGCGCCAGCAGCCCCATGGGGGGCTCGGGCAATCAGCCCCAGCATTTT.

This clonotype occurred many times. This chain connects TRBV28 to TRBJ2-5, with D maybe TRBD1 (6 bases). Trimming pared 4 bases from V and 7 bases from J, leaving 16 bases between. Per the germline V gene, CDR1 is MDHEN and CDR2 is SYDVKM. This CDR3 has 14 amino acids. The CDR3 nucleotides read TGTGCCAGCAGTTCCCGCTATGGACAGCGGACCCAGTACTTC. This sequence encodes CASSSRYGQRTQYF.

This clonotype came up many times. V gene TRBV24-1 combines with J gene TRBJ2-5, with D perhaps being TRBD1 or TRBD2 (6 bases each). Between the trimmed V and J ends, which lost 9 bases and 2 bases, there was a span of 12 bases. Germline CDR1 is KGHDR and CDR2 is SFDVKD. This CDR3 contains 13 residues. CDR3 sequence reads: CATSQGGQETQYF. CDR3 bases: TGTGCCACCTCACAGGGAGGTCAAGAGACCCAGTACTTC.

The J gene is TRBJ2-3, the V gene TRBV30; 10 nucleotides line up with TRBD2. Trimming cost V 0 bases and J 4 bases; bases outside gene matches: 10. Germline V gene lookup returns CDR1 GTSNPN and CDR2 SVGIG (reference sequence). The CDR3 contains 17 residues. In nucleotides, the CDR3 is TGTGCCTGGAGTGTTGATGGGGAAGCGGGGGGGCCAGATACGCAGTATTTT. This sequence encodes CAWSVDGEAGGPDTQYF.

On this clonotype itself: A much bigger clone sits one base away, suggesting this may be a read error. The chain is built from TRBV28 and TRBJ2-1, with D possibly TRBD2 on 7 matching bases. This CDR3 spans 14 amino acids. In germline, CDR1 is MDHEN, CDR2 SYDVKM. CDR3 in DNA: TGTGCCAGCAGTCCCGGGGGGCACAGCGATGAGCGGTTCTTC. It translates to CASSPGGHSDERFF.

This clonotype has ten or more counts. The CDR3 coding sequence is TGTGCCAGCGGACCGACAGTCTATGGCTACACCTTC. This codes for CASGPTVYGYTF. The J gene is TRBJ1-2, the V gene TRBV2, with a tentative D call TRBD1 (5 bases). Germline CDR1 SNHLY, CDR2 FYNNEI. The ends were cut back, 8 bases at V and 4 bases at J, with 11 bases in the middle. The CDR3 sequence is 12 residues long.

The table lists this clonotype with a few counts. The V and J genes are TRBV10-3 and TRBJ2-5, with D unresolved. The CDR3 has 13 amino acids. Per germline, CDR1 ENHRY and CDR2 SYGVKD. Trimming removed 0 bases from V and 3 bases from J, with 5 bases in between. The CDR3 region is CAISESVEETQYF. The CDR3 coding sequence is TGTGCCATCAGTGAGTCTGTGGAAGAGACCCAGTACTTC.

The chain couples TRBV19 to TRBJ2-7; tentatively, D is TRBD1 or TRBD2 (6 bases each). Per the germline V gene, CDR1 is LNHDA and CDR2 is SQIVND (reference sequence). This CDR3 comprises 14 residues. V lost 3 bases to trimming and J lost 1 base, with 10 bases between them. In DNA, the CDR3 is TGTGCCAGTAGTATGGGGGGCCAGTCCTACGAGCAGTACTTC. It codes for CASSMGGQSYEQYF.

This clonotype has a count of ten or more. The rearrangement joins TRBV6-1 to TRBJ1-1; D not certain. Trimming stripped 5 bases from V and 3 bases from J, with 13 bases between. The CDR3 loop spans 14 amino acids. Looked up from germline, CDR1 is MNHNS and CDR2 is SASEGT. This CDR3 reads CASSLTPPDTEAFF. CDR3 coding DNA: TGTGCCAGCAGTTTGACCCCCCCCGACACTGAAGCTTTCTTT.